Listed here is a single T cell receptor (beta chain). Antigen unknown. The data derive from a study of cytomegalovirus exposure and HLA in healthy donors. Study-wide findings and caveats: Generally TCR sequences proved uncommon, though certain public TCRs appeared in numerous donors. The authors listed 150 or so TCR beta chains as cytomegalovirus-associated.

Use of 60 Vbeta and 13 Jbeta primers characterized the PCR. TCRdb keeps only in-frame clones here, not all; method: immunoSEQ multiplex PCR. The specimen's table records around 130,000 clones. Each donor was healthy, and each was a bone marrow donor. The junction had 10 bases not matched to a gene; V was cut back by 4 bases and J by 7 bases. The V gene's germline CDR1 is MGHDK and CDR2 SYGVNS. The CDR3 runs 16 residues. This chain links TRBV25-1 with TRBJ2-2; 9 bases align to TRBD2. Sequencing was done on a sample of PBMCs. This clonotype was sampled from a woman aged 55-70 years in good health and CMV-seronegative. The CDR3 region is CASSVFSGRGGGELFF. The CDR3 nucleotides are TGTGCCAGCAGTGTGTTTAGCGGGAGAGGCGGCGGGGAGCTGTTTTTT.